This T cell receptor beta chain originates from a study of cytomegalovirus exposure and HLA in healthy donors. The table came from immunoSEQ multiplex PCR; TCRdb's copy has only in-frame clones and leaves some out. The sample records over 200,000 clones, less than 95% being singletons. V lost 2 bases and J 4 bases, leaving 4 bases between the germline ends. The CDR3 is 12 residues long. The V gene's germline CDR1 is MNHEY and CDR2 SMNVEV (reference sequence). This TCR came from a woman in her 30s in good health and CMV-seronegative. This chain joins TRBV27 and TRBJ2-3; no clear D. Sequences were obtained from PBMCs. This chain's CDR3 is CASSLPADTQYF. The CDR3 coding sequence is TGTGCCAGCAGTTTACCCGCAGATACGCAGTATTTT.